Presented here are 18 T cell receptor beta chains from one specimen sequenced in a study of cytomegalovirus exposure and HLA in healthy donors. Primers: 60 Vbeta forward and 13 Jbeta reverse. Measured with immunoSEQ multiplex PCR; TCRdb has only the in-frame clones, and not every one. The profile shows about 170,000 clones, approximately 76% of them singletons. Sequenced material: PBMCs. The source of these receptors is a female donor in good health and CMV-seronegative.

The genes are TRBV2 and TRBJ1-1; no clear D gene. This CDR3 contains 13 residues. The germline V gene encodes CDR1 SNHLY and CDR2 FYNNEI. V was shortened by 5 bases and J by 5 bases, with 12 bases between the two germline ends. For the CDR3, the DNA is TGTGCCAGCAGTATACTCCCGGGGACTGAAGCTTTCTTT. Amino acids: CASSILPGTEAFF.

This chain joins TRBV4-1 and TRBJ1-1; 7 bases map to TRBD1. Germline CDR1 reads MGHRA; CDR2 reads YSYEKL. J was trimmed by 0 bases and V by 2 bases; bases with no gene match: 6. This CDR3 is built from 16 residues. CDR3 amino acids: CASSQRTGTMNTEAFF. Here the CDR3 DNA reads TGCGCCAGCAGCCAAAGGACAGGAACCATGAACACTGAAGCTTTCTTT.

The chain combines TRBV19 with TRBJ2-1, with a tentative D call TRBD2 (7 bases). Germline V gene lookup returns CDR1 LNHDA and CDR2 SQIVND (reference sequence). This CDR3 comprises 16 residues. V lost 0 bases, J lost 7 bases, and 16 bases lay in between. CDR3: CASSIDLRGGLNEQFF. The CDR3 DNA is TGTGCCAGTAGTATAGATTTGAGGGGGGGCCTTAATGAGCAGTTCTTC.

The chain couples TRBV5-1 to TRBJ2-3, with 7 bases matching TRBD2. J lost 2 bases, V lost 5 bases, and 11 bases had no gene match. The CDR3 is 16 amino acids. Germline V CDR1 and CDR2: SGHRS, YFSETQ. As DNA, the CDR3 is TGCGCCAGCAGACGCCCCTTACGGGGGGACACAGATACGCAGTATTTT. Encoded protein: CASRRPLRGDTDTQYF. Supplemented by reference TRBV5-1 and TRBJ2-3, the full variable domain reads KAGVTQTPRYLIKTRGQQVTLSCSPISGHRSVSWYQQTPGQGLQFLFEYFSETQRNKGNFPGRFSGRQFSNSRSEMNVSTLELGDSALYLCASRRPLRGDTDTQYFGPGTRLTVL.

The V gene is TRBV30, the J gene TRBJ2-7, with 8 positions matching TRBD1. CDR1 and CDR2 (germline): GTSNPN, SVGIG (reference sequence). This CDR3 is 13 amino acids long. V shed 5 bases, J shed 1 base, and the junction held 4 bases outside the gene matches. CDR3 protein: CAWRTGSSYEQYF. The CDR3 region has the DNA TGTGCCTGGCGGACAGGGTCATCCTACGAGCAGTACTTC.

This sequence joins TRBV9 and TRBJ2-1; 8 bases fit TRBD2. Per germline, CDR1 SGDLS and CDR2 YYNGEE. The CDR3 consists of 15 residues. Trimming removed 9 bases from V and 2 bases from J; junction bases left unmatched: 10. CDR3 sequence reads: CATLGAGGPYNEQFF. The CDR3, as DNA: TGTGCCACCTTGGGGGCGGGAGGACCCTACAATGAGCAGTTCTTC.

The rearrangement joins TRBV2 to TRBJ2-7, with a weak D call TRBD1 (7 bases). Germline-derived CDR1 and CDR2 are SNHLY and FYNNEI. V was shortened by 6 bases and J by 0 bases, with 12 bases between the two germline ends. This CDR3 is built from 14 residues. The CDR3 coding sequence is TGTGCCAGCAGGCCAGGGGGGAGCTCCTACGAGCAGTACTTC. Residues: CASRPGGSSYEQYF.

This clone has only one observation. The V and J genes are TRBV9 and TRBJ2-1; 7 nucleotides line up with TRBD2. Losses at the gene ends were 2 bases for V and 3 bases for J; bases not matched to a gene: 2. CDR1 and CDR2 from the germline V gene are SGDLS and YYNGEE. This CDR3 has 14 amino acids. The CDR3 DNA sequence: TGTGCCAGCAGCGTGGCTAGCGGCTACAATGAGCAGTTCTTC. Translation gives CASSVASGYNEQFF.

This clone was counted a single time. V is TRBV9 and J is TRBJ2-2, with TRBD2 as a possible D gene (7 bases). CDR1 is SGDLS, CDR2 YYNGEE, per germline. The germline V and J ends were trimmed by 4 bases and 2 bases, with 15 bases remaining between them. This CDR3 region has 16 residues. CDR3 coding DNA: TGTGCCAGCAGCTCGTGGGGGGGGCCTAACACCGGGGAGCTGTTTTTT. Its translation is CASSSWGGPNTGELFF.

This chain joins TRBV6-6 and TRBJ1-1, with 7 bases identical to TRBD1. The J segment lost 4 bases and the V segment lost 4 bases, leaving 3 bases of the junction unmatched. Germline V gene lookup returns CDR1 MNHNY and CDR2 SVGAGI (reference sequence). This CDR3 comprises 13 residues. CDR3 residues: CASSSPGGTEAFF. As DNA, the CDR3 is TGTGCCAGCAGTTCCCCAGGGGGCACTGAAGCTTTCTTT.

For this clone: Since the CDR3 does not end with the conserved phenylalanine or tryptophan, this likely comes from a read error. The V call is TRBV7-3, the J call TRBJ2-3; TRBD2 agrees at 12 bases. V was pared by 5 bases and J by 2 bases, with 5 bases of the junction left unmatched. CDR1 is SGHTA and CDR2 is FQGTGA in the germline V gene. The length of the CDR3 is 16 residues. CDR3 in DNA: TGTGCCAGCAGCCCTACTAGCGGGGGGTTCACAGATACGCAGTATTTG. It translates to CASSPTSGGFTDTQYL.

This chain joins TRBV2 and TRBJ2-3; D is perhaps TRBD2 (6 bases). Trimming stripped 8 bases from V and 2 bases from J, with 20 bases between. CDR1 SNHLY and CDR2 FYNNEI come from the germline V gene. CDR3 length equals 16 residues. CDR3 sequence reads: CASSPGRAGITDTQYF. In nucleotides, the CDR3 is TGTGCCAGCTCACCCGGTAGGGCGGGGATCACAGATACGCAGTATTTT.

This sequence joins TRBV5-4 and TRBJ2-7; TRBD1 matches at 10 bases. The CDR3 is 14 amino acids. V lost 0 bases and J lost 3; bases outside the gene matches: 0. CDR1 is SGHNT and CDR2 is YYREEE in the germline V gene (reference sequence). The CDR3 loop reads CASSLGTGGYEQYF. DNA for the CDR3: TGTGCCAGCAGCTTGGGGACAGGGGGCTACGAGCAGTACTTC.

The gene calls are TRBV5-5 and TRBJ2-5; D perhaps matches TRBD1 (5 bases). The CDR3 extends over 13 amino acids. Germline V gene data show CDR1 as SGHKS and CDR2 as YYEKEE (reference sequence). Trimming pared 0 bases from V and 3 bases from J, leaving 6 bases between. The CDR3 DNA sequence: TGTGCCAGCAGCTTGGCCAGGGAAGAGACCCAGTACTTC. Protein sequence: CASSLAREETQYF.

The J gene is TRBJ1-2, the V gene TRBV6-5; D gene unclear. CDR3 length equals 15 residues. V shed 7 bases and J shed 4 bases, with 19 bases lying between them. The germline gives CDR1 MNHEY, CDR2 SVGAGI. The CDR3 bases are TGTGCCAGCACTACGAACCCTCCTGCCTTCTATGGCTACACCTTC. Translated: CASTTNPPAFYGYTF.

The rearrangement uses TRBV6-6 and TRBJ1-1, with 9 positions matching TRBD1. V was pared by 2 bases and J by 5 bases, with 9 bases of the junction left unmatched. CDR1 and CDR2 from the germline V gene are MNHNY and SVGAGI (reference sequence). This CDR3 contains 16 residues. CDR3 loop: CASSYPPGTGNTEAFF. In DNA form, the CDR3 reads TGTGCCAGCAGTTACCCCCCCGGGACAGGGAATACTGAAGCTTTCTTT.

The rearrangement joins TRBV2 to TRBJ1-6; a possible D gene is TRBD1 (6 bases). V lost 6 bases and J lost 6, with 15 bases in between. Germline CDR1 is SNHLY and CDR2 is FYNNEI. CDR3 size: 15 residues. CDR3 amino acids: CASRPDRPTNSPLHF. CDR3 coding DNA: TGTGCCAGCAGACCGGACAGACCAACTAATTCACCCCTCCACTTT.

CDR3 nucleotides: TGTGCCAGTAGTCCGGGATACTCTGGAAACACCATATATTTT. Encoded protein: CASSPGYSGNTIYF. V is TRBV19 and J is TRBJ1-3; D is unresolved. The CDR3 totals 14 residues. Germline CDR1 reads LNHDA; CDR2 reads SQIVND (reference sequence). Trimming removed 5 bases at V and 0 bases at J, with 8 bases between. The variable domain in full, completed from reference TRBV19 and TRBJ1-3, reads DGGITQSPKYLFRKEGQNVTLSCEQNLNHDAMYWYRQDPGQGLRLIYYSQIVNDFQKGDIAEGYSVSREKKESFPLTVTSAQKNPTAFYLCASSPGYSGNTIYFGEGSWLTVV.